The next 16 T cell receptor beta chains were all read from a single sample in a study of T cells in localized non-small cell lung cancer. Method: immunoSEQ multiplex PCR; TCRdb's copy keeps in-frame clones and lacks some. The sample records 70,000 or so clones, approximately 84% being singletons. Specimen: peripheral blood, collected before any cancer treatment. Receptors originate from a female donor of 60 years or more with stage I lung adenocarcinoma.

The chain combines TRBV28 with TRBJ2-4, with a weak D call TRBD2 (6 bases). This CDR3 spans 16 amino acids. Per germline, CDR1 MDHEN and CDR2 SYDVKM. Trimming stripped 1 base from V and 5 bases from J, with 15 bases between. The CDR3 bases are TGTGCCAGCAGTTTATCCAGGGCGAGACTAGAAAACATTCAGTACTTC. As protein: CASSLSRARLENIQYF.

J is TRBJ2-1 and V is TRBV28; no firm D call. Per the germline V gene, CDR1 is MDHEN and CDR2 is SYDVKM. The CDR3 is 13 amino acids. V dropped 3 bases and J dropped 5 bases, with 8 bases sitting between them. The CDR3 is CASSFPNNNEQFF. CDR3 DNA: TGTGCCAGCAGTTTTCCGAACAACAATGAGCAGTTCTTC.

The rearrangement joins TRBV6-1 to TRBJ2-7, with unresolved D. From germline, CDR1 is MNHNS and CDR2 SASEGT. Trimming stripped 5 bases from V and 2 bases from J, with 4 bases between. The CDR3 is made up of 11 amino acids. The CDR3 spells CASSTPYEQYF. CDR3 coding DNA: TGTGCCAGCAGTACGCCCTACGAGCAGTACTTC.

In DNA form, the CDR3 reads TGTGCCATCAGTGACCGGACTAGCGGGGGGGGAGTAGAGACCCAGTACTTC. Amino acid sequence: CAISDRTSGGGVETQYF. V and J are TRBV10-3 and TRBJ2-5; TRBD2 agrees at 15 bases. This CDR3 is 17 amino acids long. Germline V gives CDR1 ENHRY, CDR2 SYGVKD. V lost 3 bases and J lost 4; bases outside the gene matches: 6.

The chain combines TRBV10-3 with TRBJ2-1; 14 nucleotides agree with TRBD2. Unmatched junction bases numbered 5, after V lost 4 bases and J lost 0 bases. CDR1 and CDR2 from the germline V gene are ENHRY and SYGVKD. The CDR3 has 18 residues. This CDR3 is CAISGTSGGLDSYNEQFF. In DNA, the CDR3 is TGTGCCATCAGTGGGACTAGCGGGGGGCTTGACTCCTACAATGAGCAGTTCTTC.

J is TRBJ2-7 and V is TRBV4-2; D is unresolved. Germline V gene sequence: CDR1 LGHNA, CDR2 YNFKEQ. V lost 0 bases and J 4 bases, leaving 13 bases between the germline ends. The CDR3 loop spans 15 amino acids. The CDR3 sequence: CASSQDLNSAYEQYF. The CDR3 bases are TGTGCCAGCAGCCAAGATTTGAACTCCGCATACGAGCAGTACTTC.

V is TRBV7-9 and J is TRBJ2-2; no clear D gene. Germline CDR1 SEHNR, CDR2 FQNEAQ (reference sequence). The CDR3 is made up of 17 amino acids. Trimming pared 0 bases from V and 4 bases from J, leaving 15 bases between. The CDR3 is CASSLALGRASTGELFF. In DNA, the CDR3 is TGTGCCAGCAGCTTAGCGCTCGGCCGTGCGAGCACCGGGGAGCTGTTTTTT.

The V gene is TRBV18, the J gene TRBJ1-5; D might be TRBD1 (5 bases). The germline V and J ends were trimmed by 4 bases and 3 bases, with 13 bases remaining between them. The CDR3 has 15 residues. The V gene's germline CDR1 is KGHSH and CDR2 LQKENI. CDR3 coding DNA: TGTGCCAGCTCACTGGGCAGGGAGGTCAATCAGCCCCAGCATTTT. Protein sequence: CASSLGREVNQPQHF.

The V and J genes are TRBV19 and TRBJ2-2, with 14 bases identical to TRBD2. Losses at the gene ends were 7 bases for V and 5 bases for J; bases not matched to a gene: 6. The CDR3 runs 16 residues. Germline loops: CDR1 LNHDA, CDR2 SQIVND (reference sequence). The CDR3 coding sequence is TGTGCCAGTAATGGACTAGCGGGAGGAAAAACCGGGGAGCTGTTTTTT. The encoded protein is CASNGLAGGKTGELFF.

This clone occurred once. The chain joins TRBV21-1 to TRBJ1-5; TRBD1 was called by the table and not checked on the DNA. TRBV21-1 is a known pseudogene. The CDR3 covers 16 residues. CDR3 residues: CASSVPGQGVSKPQHF. CDR3 bases: TGTGCCAGCAGCGTCCCGGGGCAGGGGGTCTCAAAGCCCCAGCATTTT.

The chain is built from TRBV7-2 and TRBJ1-3; 9 positions match TRBD1. This CDR3 region has 15 residues. J was trimmed by 2 bases and V by 2 bases; bases with no gene match: 1. Germline V gives CDR1 SGHTA, CDR2 FQGNSA. The CDR3 nucleotides are TGTGCCAGCAGCTTAACAGGGGGCCCTGGAAACACCATATATTTT. Amino acids: CASSLTGGPGNTIYF. Full variable domain (missing parts from reference TRBV7-2 and TRBJ1-3): GAGVSQSPSNKVTEKGKDVELRCDPISGHTALYWYRQSLGQGLEFLIYFQGNSAPDKSGLPSDRFSAERTGGSVSTLTIQRTQQEDSAVYLCASSLTGGPGNTIYFGEGSWLTVV.

This chain connects TRBV19 to TRBJ1-5; 10 nucleotides line up with TRBD1. J lost 9 bases, V lost 6 bases, and 11 bases had no gene match. The CDR3 consists of 15 residues. The V gene's germline CDR1 is LNHDA and CDR2 SQIVND (reference sequence). The CDR3 DNA sequence: TGTGCCAGTAGCGAAGGACAGGGGGTGGGACGGCCCCAGCATTTT. This translates into CASSEGQGVGRPQHF.

V and J are TRBV6-5 and TRBJ2-4; D is unresolved. This CDR3 has 13 residues. The germline V gene has CDR1 MNHEY and CDR2 SVGAGI. Trimming took 6 bases from V and 1 from J, leaving 7 bases between them. This CDR3 is CASREGAKNIQYF. In DNA form, the CDR3 reads TGTGCCAGCAGGGAAGGGGCCAAAAACATTCAGTACTTC.

The chain carries TRBV28 and TRBJ1-4, with 7 nucleotides matching TRBD1. Trimming took 2 bases from V and 3 from J; bases not matched to a gene: 0. The germline V gene encodes CDR1 MDHEN and CDR2 SYDVKM. This CDR3 is 14 amino acids long. Here the CDR3 reads CASSLQGANEKLFF. The CDR3 DNA is TGTGCCAGCAGTTTACAGGGGGCTAATGAAAAACTGTTTTTT.

V is TRBV19 and J is TRBJ2-1; 10 positions agree with TRBD2. The CDR3 has 18 residues. Per germline, CDR1 LNHDA and CDR2 SQIVND (reference sequence). Trimming removed 4 bases from V and 2 bases from J; junction bases left unmatched: 11. In nucleotides, the CDR3 is TGTGCCAGTAGTACCCCTAGCGGGAGTGGTCTGACCTACAATGAGCAGTTCTTC. Encoded protein: CASSTPSGSGLTYNEQFF.

The rearrangement uses TRBV9 and TRBJ1-2; D unclear. This CDR3 is built from 13 residues. Trimming took off 4 bases at V and 5 bases at J, with 12 bases between the two ends. Germline-derived CDR1 and CDR2 are SGDLS and YYNGEE. CDR3 protein: CASSTELGYGYTF. The CDR3 DNA reads TGTGCCAGCAGCACAGAACTGGGGTATGGCTACACCTTC.